This T cell receptor beta chain is drawn from a study of identifying expanded T cells in peripheral blood. The study's findings and limits: Differentially abundant clones: about 1.1 between replicates, approximately 15 at approximately 13 days, 19 to 20 at four. Clone count variance between two-week samples rose with total template count.

To note about this clone: Its antigen is as yet unknown.

Trimming pared 2 bases from V and 8 bases from J, leaving 27 bases between. The CDR3 covers 17 residues. From germline, CDR1 is SQVTM and CDR2 ANQGSEA. Repertoires were generated with immunoSEQ multiplex PCR, while TCRdb's copy carries only in-frame clones and drops some. The sample lists about 91,000 clones, approximately 90% occurring once. Input material: blood. The clonotype comes from a person aged 18 to 70 in good health. The rearrangement joins TRBV29-1 to TRBJ1-2, with D maybe TRBD1 (5 bases). For the CDR3, the DNA is TGCAGCGTTGAACTACTGGAAGACACACGGGGGTCCGGAGGCTACACCTTC. This translates into CSVELLEDTRGSGGYTF.